This T cell receptor (beta chain) was recorded in a study of spatial heterogeneity in lung cancer. The time point denotes: blood at routine non-recurrence follow-up after resection. TCRdb processed the 5' RACE reads anew with MiXCR; each CDR3 protein has one entry. The table lists tens of thousands of distinct CDR3 sequences, about 10% of them singletons. This clonotype has at least ten counts. Germline loops: CDR1 DFQATT, CDR2 SNEGSKA (reference sequence). The CDR3 extends over 16 amino acids. Trimming left V 6 bases short and J 10 bases short, with 25 bases between. The sequences come from PBMCs, collected at follow-up. The V gene is TRBV20-1, the J gene TRBJ1-6; D is unclear. The sequence was collected from a male donor with early-stage non-small cell lung cancer. CDR3 in DNA: TGCAGTGCCCCCGACTTGGCAGGCTCTAAGCGGTCACCCCTCCACTTT. It is translated as CSAPDLAGSKRSPLHF.